The source of this T cell receptor beta chain is a study of response to subunit inactivated influenza vaccine. Findings and limits, study-wide: The authors suggested that every seasonal influenza vaccination recruits few new T cells.

In TCRdb, the RT-PCR reads were re-called with MiXCR into one record per CDR3 protein. The repertoire holds roughly 760,000 distinct CDR3 sequences, approximately 22% seen once, with roughly a tenth in the top ten. In regard to this clonotype: The antigen is not known.

The sequencing used PBMCs from blood, collected more than 4 days after vaccination. This clonotype was sampled from a man in his fifties or sixties who received an inactivated influenza vaccine.

The chain's CDR3 is CASSSAGGANSPLHF. The CDR3 DNA sequence: TGTGCCAGCAGTTCCGCGGGGGGGGCGAATTCACCCCTCCACTTT. The chain couples TRBV6-5 to TRBJ1-6, with TRBD1 as a possible D gene (6 bases). Trimming took off 4 bases at V and 7 bases at J, with 14 bases between the two ends. The CDR3 has 15 residues. The germline V gene has CDR1 MNHEY and CDR2 SVGAGI.